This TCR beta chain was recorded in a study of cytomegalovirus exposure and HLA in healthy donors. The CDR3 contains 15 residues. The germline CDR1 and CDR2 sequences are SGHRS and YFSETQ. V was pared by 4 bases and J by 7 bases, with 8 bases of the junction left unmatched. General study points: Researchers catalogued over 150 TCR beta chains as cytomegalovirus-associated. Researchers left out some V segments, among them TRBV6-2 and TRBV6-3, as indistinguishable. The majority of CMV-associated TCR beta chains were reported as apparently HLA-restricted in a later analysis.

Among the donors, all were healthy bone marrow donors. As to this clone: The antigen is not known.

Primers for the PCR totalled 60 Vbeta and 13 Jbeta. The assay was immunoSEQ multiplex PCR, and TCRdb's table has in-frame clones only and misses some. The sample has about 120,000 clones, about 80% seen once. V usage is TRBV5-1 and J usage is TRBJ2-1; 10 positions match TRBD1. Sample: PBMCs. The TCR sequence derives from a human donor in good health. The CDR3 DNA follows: TGCGCCAGCAGCCCTCGACAGGGGGCAGGGAATGAGCAGTTCTTC. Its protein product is CASSPRQGAGNEQFF.